This note documents a single TCR beta chain sequence. This CDR3 is built from 14 residues. CDR1 and CDR2 (germline): SGHDN, FVKESK. V shed 2 bases and J shed 5 bases, with 12 bases lying between them. The data belong to a study of Ad26.COV2.S vaccination and SARS-CoV-2 variants. Treatment: roughly 20 received Ad26.COV2.S at low or high dose, single or two shots; several received placebo; per-sample allocation not given. Day 63 following the first vaccine or placebo injection was when the samples were taken. Sequenced by immunoSEQ multiplex PCR; TCRdb stores in-frame clones only, minus some. The sample has 450,000 to 550,000 clones, nearly 90% seen once.

The sequence was obtained from a person between 18 and 59 years old who received the Ad26.COV2.S COVID-19 vaccine or a placebo. The V and J genes are TRBV14 and TRBJ1-2; D possibly corresponds to TRBD1 (6 bases). The sample in question was peripheral blood, obtained in a trial of Ad26.COV2.S vaccine versus placebo. The CDR3 region has the DNA TGTGCCAGCAGCCAATGGGGGCGCGGATATGGCTACACCTTC. The encoded protein is CASSQWGRGYGYTF.